This T cell receptor (beta chain) originates from a study of blood T cell repertoires in COVID-19. Study context: Both acute and convalescent COVID-19 samples were obtained from the United States, Italy and Spain. In each case, the material was cDNA or gDNA derived from T cells, B-cell-depleted T cells, or PBMCs.

Trimming pared 2 bases from V and 4 bases from J, leaving 15 bases between. Per the germline V gene, CDR1 is LGHDT and CDR2 is YNNKEL (reference sequence). The CDR3 has 17 residues. In the authors' methods: Scientists estimated how many nucleated cells there were by amplifying reference gene primers. Libraries were prepared by immunoSEQ multiplex PCR; TCRdb keeps only in-frame clonotypes and omits some of them. V and J calls and clone size are those listed in that table; D and trimming were worked out from the DNA. The data show around 79,000 clones, about 87% seen once. Material for sequencing was peripheral blood. This chain uses TRBV3-1 (or the pseudogene TRBV3-2) with TRBJ2-6; D is perhaps TRBD2 (5 bases). This TCR was recovered from a human donor in a cohort sampled during active COVID-19. The CDR3, as DNA: TGTGCCAGCAGCCAAAGGTGGTCGTCTAGCGGGGCCAACGTCCTGACTTTC. Translated, it gives CASSQRWSSSGANVLTF.